These 5 T cell receptor beta chains were all obtained from the same sample, sequenced in a study of STAT3 mutations in large granular lymphocyte leukemia. Findings and limits, study-wide: In T-cell large granular lymphocyte leukemia, about half of patients showed multiple immunodominant subclonotypes.

These receptors lack a known antigen. The repertoire was sequenced with immunoSEQ multiplex PCR; TCRdb's copy has only in-frame clones and lacks some. This sample has over 30,000 clones, with more than 75% found just once. The sequencing sample was made of peripheral blood mononuclear cells. These TCRs come from a man in his sixties with T-cell large granular lymphocyte leukemia. Some clones in this sample may be carry-over from other donors' samples.

The CDR3: CASSVTPGVPTEAFF. The CDR3 nucleotides are TGCGCCAGCAGCGTTACTCCAGGGGTCCCCACTGAAGCTTTCTTT. The V call is TRBV5-1, the J call TRBJ1-1; weak D call: TRBD1 (6 bases). There are 15 residues in the CDR3. V lost 4 bases and J 4 bases, leaving 17 bases between the germline ends. Germline V CDR1 and CDR2: SGHRS, YFSETQ.

On this clone itself: The junction and the germline gene differ at one end; a read error may be behind it. The chain couples TRBV5-1 to TRBJ2-7, with 7 bases fitting TRBD1. This CDR3 spans 13 amino acids. Germline-derived CDR1 and CDR2 are SGHRS and YFSETQ. CDR3 sequence reads: CASSLRYPGQPTF. In nucleotides, the CDR3 is TGCGCCAGCAGCTTGCGATACCCGGGACAGCCAACTTTC.

The chain is built from TRBV7-9 and TRBJ2-7, with 10 positions matching TRBD2. This CDR3 has 15 amino acids. V was pared by 2 bases and J by 2 bases, with 3 bases of the junction left unmatched. Germline CDR1 SEHNR, CDR2 FQNEAQ (reference sequence). CDR3 sequence: CASSLLAGVAYEQYF. The CDR3 DNA sequence: TGTGCCAGCAGCTTACTAGCGGGAGTGGCCTACGAGCAGTACTTC.

This clone is a singleton in its sample. V is TRBV4-1 and J is TRBJ2-1, with 7 bases identical to TRBD2. Per the germline V gene, CDR1 is MGHRA and CDR2 is YSYEKL. This CDR3 has 16 residues. Unmatched junction bases numbered 13, after V lost 4 bases and J lost 7 bases. In DNA, the CDR3 is TGCGCCAGCAGCCGGGGAACTAGCGATGGGAATAATGAGCAGTTCTTC. Protein sequence: CASSRGTSDGNNEQFF.

This clone was detected only once. V usage is TRBV27 and J usage is TRBJ1-2, with 7 bases identical to TRBD1. The V gene end was trimmed by 3 bases and the J gene end by 5 bases; junction bases not matched to a gene: 3. The CDR3 loop spans 13 amino acids. CDR1 and CDR2 from the germline V gene are MNHEY and SMNVEV (reference sequence). CDR3 nucleotides: TGTGCCAGCAGTTTTACAGGGGAATATGGCTACACCTTC. Translated: CASSFTGEYGYTF.